This entry concerns a single TCR beta chain. What it recognizes is unknown. The entry originates in a study of PD-1 blockade in mismatch repair-deficient tumors. About the study: All were previously treated, progressing patients with 12 mismatch repair-deficient cancer types. General study points: Tumor-resident clones, often absent from pretreatment blood, expanded after pembrolizumab and then contracted.

TCRs were sequenced from a few patients responding to pembrolizumab. The CDR3 consists of 14 residues. With 6 bases clipped from V and 6 bases from J, the junction kept 5 bases outside the gene matches. CDR1 and CDR2 from the germline V gene are SGHNT and YYREEE (reference sequence). Here immunoSEQ multiplex PCR was the method, and the copy in TCRdb shows in-frame clones only, minus some. Of approximately 38,000 clones in the sample, 79% are singletons; the top ten hold 22%. The chain couples TRBV5-4 to TRBJ2-2; TRBD1 aligns across 10 bases. The TCR originated in an adult with mismatch repair-deficient cancer. The input for sequencing was peripheral blood, taken 4 weeks after starting pembrolizumab. The CDR3 reads CASTRTGGSGELFF. Here the CDR3 DNA reads TGTGCCAGCACCCGGACAGGGGGATCCGGGGAGCTGTTTTTT.